This T cell receptor (beta chain) stems from a study of T cell changes during pregnancy in multiple sclerosis. Method: immunoSEQ multiplex PCR; TCRdb's copy keeps in-frame clones and lacks some. The sample includes fewer than 45,000 clones, more than 70% seen only once; the top ten take more than 5.5%. Germline V gene lookup returns CDR1 SEHNR and CDR2 FQNEAQ (reference sequence). Trimming took off 3 bases at V and 5 bases at J, with 16 bases between the two ends. This CDR3 is 15 amino acids long. This chain joins TRBV7-9 and TRBJ1-1; no firm D call. The specimen comprised CD8+ T cells from peripheral blood mononuclear cells, sampled in the third trimester of pregnancy. This receptor was obtained from a female donor with multiple sclerosis, enrolled in a pregnancy study. The CDR3 loop reads CASSFRITDNTEAFF. In nucleotides, the CDR3 is TGTGCCAGCAGCTTTCGGATAACAGACAATACTGAAGCTTTCTTT.